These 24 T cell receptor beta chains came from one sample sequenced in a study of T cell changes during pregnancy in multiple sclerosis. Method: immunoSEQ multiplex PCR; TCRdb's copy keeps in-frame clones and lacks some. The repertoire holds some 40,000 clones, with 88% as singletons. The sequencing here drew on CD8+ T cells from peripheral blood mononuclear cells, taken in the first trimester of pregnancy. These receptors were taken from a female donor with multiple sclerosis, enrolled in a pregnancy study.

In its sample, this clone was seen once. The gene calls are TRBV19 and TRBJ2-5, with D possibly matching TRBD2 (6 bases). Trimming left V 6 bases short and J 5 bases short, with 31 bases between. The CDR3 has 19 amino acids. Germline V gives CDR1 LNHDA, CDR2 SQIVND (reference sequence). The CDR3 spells CASRMGGSTSTGFGETQYF. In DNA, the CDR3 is TGTGCCAGTAGAATGGGGGGAAGTACGTCCACGGGATTCGGGGAGACCCAGTACTTC.

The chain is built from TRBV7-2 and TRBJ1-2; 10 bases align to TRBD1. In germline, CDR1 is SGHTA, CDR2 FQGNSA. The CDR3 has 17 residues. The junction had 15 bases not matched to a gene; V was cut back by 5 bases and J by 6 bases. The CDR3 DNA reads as TGTGCCAGCAGCCCCACGACAGGGGGCTCGGAGGTGGATGGCTACACCTTC. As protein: CASSPTTGGSEVDGYTF.

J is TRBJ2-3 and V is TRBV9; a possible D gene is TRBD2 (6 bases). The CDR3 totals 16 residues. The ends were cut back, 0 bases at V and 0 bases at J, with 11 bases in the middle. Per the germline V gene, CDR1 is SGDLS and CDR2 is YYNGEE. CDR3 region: CASSVGTRGSTDTQYF. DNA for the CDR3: TGTGCCAGCAGCGTAGGAACCCGGGGGAGCACAGATACGCAGTATTTT.

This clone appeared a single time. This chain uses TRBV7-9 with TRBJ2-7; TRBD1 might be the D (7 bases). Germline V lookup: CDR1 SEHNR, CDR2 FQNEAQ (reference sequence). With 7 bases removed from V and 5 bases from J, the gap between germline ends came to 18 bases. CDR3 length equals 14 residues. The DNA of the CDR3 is TGTGCCAGCATCAGTTTGACAGGGAGGAACGAGCAGTACTTC. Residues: CASISLTGRNEQYF.

The CDR3 DNA reads as TGTGCCAGCAGCTTATATCGGGGGGGCCTGAGTACGCAGTATTTT. Translation gives CASSLYRGGLSTQYF. The chain employs TRBV7-9 and TRBJ2-3; 8 bases line up with TRBD2. This CDR3 spans 15 amino acids. Germline V gene sequence: CDR1 SEHNR, CDR2 FQNEAQ (reference sequence). J was trimmed by 8 bases and V by 2 bases; bases with no gene match: 9. Using reference TRBV7-9 and TRBJ2-3 for the parts outside the CDR3, the full variable domain is DTGVSQNPRHKITKRGQNVTFRCDPISEHNRLYWYRQTLGQGPEFLTYFQNEAQLEKSRLLSDRFSAERPKGSFSTLEIQRTEQGDSAMYLCASSLYRGGLSTQYFGPGTRLTVL.

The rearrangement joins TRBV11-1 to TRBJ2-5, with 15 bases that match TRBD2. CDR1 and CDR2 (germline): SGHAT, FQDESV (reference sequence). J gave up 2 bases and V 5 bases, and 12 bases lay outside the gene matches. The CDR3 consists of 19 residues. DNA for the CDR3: TGTGCCAGCAGCGTCCCGGGACTAGCGGGGGGTATCCTACAAGAGACCCAGTACTTC. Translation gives CASSVPGLAGGILQETQYF.

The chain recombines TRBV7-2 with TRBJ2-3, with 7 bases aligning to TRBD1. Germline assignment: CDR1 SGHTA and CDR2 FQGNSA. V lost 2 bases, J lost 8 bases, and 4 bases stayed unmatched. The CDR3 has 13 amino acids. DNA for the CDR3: TGTGCCAGCAGCTTACAACCAGGGGGTACGCAGTATTTT. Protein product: CASSLQPGGTQYF.

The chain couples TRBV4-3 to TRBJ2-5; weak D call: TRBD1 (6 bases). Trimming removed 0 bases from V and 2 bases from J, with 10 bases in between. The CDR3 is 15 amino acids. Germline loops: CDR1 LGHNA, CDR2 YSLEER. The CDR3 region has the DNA TGCGCCAGCAGCCAAGAACGAGGACAGCAAGAGACCCAGTACTTC. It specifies CASSQERGQQETQYF.

CDR3 bases: TGCGCCAGCAGCTTGGACGGACAGGGTGGTGTTAGCACCGGGGAGCTGTTTTTT. It is translated as CASSLDGQGGVSTGELFF. This chain uses TRBV5-1 with TRBJ2-2; 8 positions agree with TRBD1. The germline gives CDR1 SGHRS, CDR2 YFSETQ. The length of the CDR3 is 18 residues. V gave up 0 bases and J gave up 4 bases; unmatched junction bases: 11.

The CDR3, as DNA: TGTGCCTGGAGCGCGACCGGGACAGGGTATGGCTACACCTTC. This sequence encodes CAWSATGTGYGYTF. This chain joins TRBV30 and TRBJ1-2; TRBD1 matches at 9 bases. The CDR3 is 14 amino acids. V shed 3 bases, J shed 5 bases, and the junction held 7 bases outside the gene matches. The V gene's germline CDR1 is GTSNPN and CDR2 SVGIG (reference sequence).

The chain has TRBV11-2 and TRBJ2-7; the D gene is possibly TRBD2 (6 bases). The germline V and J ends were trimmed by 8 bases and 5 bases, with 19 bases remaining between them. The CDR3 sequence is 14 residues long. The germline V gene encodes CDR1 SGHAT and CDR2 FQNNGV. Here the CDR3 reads CASVLGAGFNEQYF. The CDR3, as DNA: TGTGCCAGCGTCCTCGGGGCGGGGTTCAACGAGCAGTACTTC.

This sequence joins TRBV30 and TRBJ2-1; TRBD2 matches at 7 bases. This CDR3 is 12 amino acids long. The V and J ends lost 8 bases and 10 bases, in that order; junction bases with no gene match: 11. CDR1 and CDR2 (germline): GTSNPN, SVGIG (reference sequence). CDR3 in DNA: TGTGCCAAGGAAAGCGGGGTTAACGAGCAGTTCTTC. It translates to CAKESGVNEQFF.

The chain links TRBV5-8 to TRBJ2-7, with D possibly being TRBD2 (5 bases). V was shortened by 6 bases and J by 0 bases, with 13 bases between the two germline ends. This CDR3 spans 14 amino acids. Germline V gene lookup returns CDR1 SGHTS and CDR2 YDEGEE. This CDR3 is CASILEADSYEQYF. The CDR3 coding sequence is TGTGCCAGCATCCTAGAAGCGGACTCCTACGAGCAGTACTTC.

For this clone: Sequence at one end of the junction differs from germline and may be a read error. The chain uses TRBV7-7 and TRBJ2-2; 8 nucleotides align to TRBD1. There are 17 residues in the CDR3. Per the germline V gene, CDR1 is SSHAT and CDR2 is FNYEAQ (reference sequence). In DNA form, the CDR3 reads TGTGCTAGCAGCTTAGCGCCGACAGGGGATTACACCGGGGAGCTGTTTTTT. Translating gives CASSLAPTGDYTGELFF.

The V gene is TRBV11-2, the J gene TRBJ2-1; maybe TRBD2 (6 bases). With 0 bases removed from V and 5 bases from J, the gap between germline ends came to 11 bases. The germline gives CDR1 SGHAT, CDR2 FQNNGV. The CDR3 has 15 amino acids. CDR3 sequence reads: CASSLDGGENNEQFF. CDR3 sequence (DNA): TGTGCCAGCAGCTTAGACGGAGGGGAGAACAATGAGCAGTTCTTC.

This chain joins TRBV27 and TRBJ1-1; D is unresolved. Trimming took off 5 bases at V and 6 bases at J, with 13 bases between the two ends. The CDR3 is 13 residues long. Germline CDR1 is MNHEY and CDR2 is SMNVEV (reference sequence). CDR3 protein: CASSTVRPAEAFF. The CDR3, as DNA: TGTGCCAGCAGTACCGTACGCCCGGCTGAAGCTTTCTTT.

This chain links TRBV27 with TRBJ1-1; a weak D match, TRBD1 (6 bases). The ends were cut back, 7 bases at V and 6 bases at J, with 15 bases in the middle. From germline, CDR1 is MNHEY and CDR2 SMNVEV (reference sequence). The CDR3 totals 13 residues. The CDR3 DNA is TGTGCCAGCACCTCGGGGGGGCGCCCTGAAGCTTTCTTT. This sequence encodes CASTSGGRPEAFF.

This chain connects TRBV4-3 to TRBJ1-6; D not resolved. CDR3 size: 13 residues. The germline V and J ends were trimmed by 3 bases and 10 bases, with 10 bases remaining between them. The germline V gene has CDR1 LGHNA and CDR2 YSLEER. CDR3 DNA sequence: TGCGCCAGCAGCCAGGCAGAGGCCTCACCCCTCCACTTT. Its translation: CASSQAEASPLHF.

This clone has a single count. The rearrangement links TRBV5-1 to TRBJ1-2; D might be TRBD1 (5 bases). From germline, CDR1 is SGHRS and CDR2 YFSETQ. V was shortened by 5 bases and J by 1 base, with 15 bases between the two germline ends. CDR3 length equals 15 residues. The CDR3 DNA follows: TGCGCCAGCAGGTCCACAGGATCCGGTAACTATGGCTACACCTTC. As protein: CASRSTGSGNYGYTF.

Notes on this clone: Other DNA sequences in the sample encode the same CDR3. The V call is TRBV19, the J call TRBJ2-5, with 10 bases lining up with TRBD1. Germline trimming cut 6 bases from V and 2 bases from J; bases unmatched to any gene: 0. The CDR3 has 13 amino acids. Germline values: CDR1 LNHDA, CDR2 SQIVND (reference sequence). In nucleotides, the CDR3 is TGTGCCAGTAGGGACAGGGGGCAAGAGACCCAGTACTTC. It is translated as CASRDRGQETQYF.

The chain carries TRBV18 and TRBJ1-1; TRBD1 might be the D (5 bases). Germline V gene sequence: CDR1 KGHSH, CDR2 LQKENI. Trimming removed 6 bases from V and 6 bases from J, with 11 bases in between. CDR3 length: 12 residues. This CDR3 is CASSIPGAEAFF. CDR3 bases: TGTGCCAGCTCCATCCCGGGGGCTGAAGCTTTCTTT. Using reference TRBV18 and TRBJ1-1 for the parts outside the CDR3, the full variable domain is NAGVMQNPRHLVRRRGQEARLRCSPMKGHSHVYWYRQLPEEGLKFMVYLQKENIIDESGMPKERFSAEFPKEGPSILRIQQVVRGDSAAYFCASSIPGAEAFFGQGTRLTVV.

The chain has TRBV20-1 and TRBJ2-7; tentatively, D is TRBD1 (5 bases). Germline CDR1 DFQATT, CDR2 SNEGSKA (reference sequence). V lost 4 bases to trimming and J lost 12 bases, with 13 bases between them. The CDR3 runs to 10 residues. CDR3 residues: CSAKGKGRYF. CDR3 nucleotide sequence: TGCAGTGCTAAGGGGAAGGGTCGGTACTTC.

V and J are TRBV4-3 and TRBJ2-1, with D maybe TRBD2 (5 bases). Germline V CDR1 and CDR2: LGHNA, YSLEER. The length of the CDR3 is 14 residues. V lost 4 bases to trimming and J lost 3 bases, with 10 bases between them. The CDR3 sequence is CASSPGRDYNEQFF. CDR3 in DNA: TGCGCCAGCAGCCCCGGCCGGGACTACAATGAGCAGTTCTTC.

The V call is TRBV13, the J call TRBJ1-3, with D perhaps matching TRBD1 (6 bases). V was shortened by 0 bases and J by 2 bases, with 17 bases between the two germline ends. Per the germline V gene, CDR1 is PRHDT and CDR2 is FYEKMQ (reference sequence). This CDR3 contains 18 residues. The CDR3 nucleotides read TGTGCCAGCAGCTTAGGAACAGGGAGGGCCCAAACTGGAAACACCATATATTTT. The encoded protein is CASSLGTGRAQTGNTIYF.